This section outlines one T cell receptor beta chain sequence together with its context. Antigen specificity is unknown. The CDR3 consists of 17 residues. V lost 0 bases and J lost 3, with 15 bases in between. Germline values: CDR1 MNHNY, CDR2 SVGAGI (reference sequence). At least 5.5 micrograms of total RNA were extracted per sample. The data originate from a study of blood T cells in healthy people across ages. Overall study results and limits: Since the PBMCs were unsorted, naive and antigen-experienced cells could not be conclusively compared. Estimated diversity across one million T cells was deemed an underestimate.

A sample-barcoded 5' primer and a J-beta primer mix were used in a second PCR of roughly 7 to 11 cycles. Every cDNA was tagged by a template-switch adaptor with 12 random nucleotides. TCRdb called the 5' RACE reads again in MiXCR, with one record for every CDR3 protein. The sample holds hundreds of thousands of distinct CDR3 sequences, 58% seen once. The sequencing sample was made of blood. The chain joins TRBV6-6 to TRBJ1-5; D possibly corresponds to TRBD1 (5 bases). The receptor was isolated from a man aged 60-69 years in good health. CDR3 region: CASSYSIRAGLNQPQHF. In DNA form, the CDR3 reads TGTGCCAGCAGTTACTCTATTCGGGCAGGGCTCAATCAGCCCCAGCATTTT.